This TCR beta chain was profiled in a study of human T cells and chemical hapten exposure. Overall study context: The study sensitized with 2% DPC on a 2 cm by 2 cm patch of upper inner arm skin. Diagnoses of alopecia areata, totalis or universalis occurred in mostly female patients. Weekly administration of diphenylcyclopropenone to the scalp of patients continued throughout the roughly 25-week study.

Unmatched junction bases numbered 10, after V lost 1 base and J lost 7 bases. Per germline, CDR1 SGHRS and CDR2 YFSETQ. This CDR3 is 16 amino acids long. It was the library that attached unique molecular identifiers to individual cDNA molecules. Each CDR3 protein gets one entry after TCRdb re-called the RACE reads with MiXCR. The sample includes approximately 73,000 distinct CDR3 sequences, 10% of them seen just once. Stated time point: patch test 1, 2 weeks after DPC sensitization. As for treatment: therapeutic diphenylcyclopropenone sensitization with weekly scalp DPC. This clonotype was counted between two and nine times.

The starting material was whole blood, obtained in connection with sensitization to the hapten diphenylcyclopropenone (DPC). The receptor's source is a woman in her forties or fifties with alopecia areata. Some clones in this sample may be carry-over from other donors' samples. This chain links TRBV5-1 with TRBJ2-1; TRBD2 aligns across 8 bases. CDR3 protein: CASSLPGLGTGNEQFF. The CDR3 DNA sequence: TGCGCCAGCAGCTTGCCGGGACTAGGCACAGGGAATGAGCAGTTCTTC. The variable domain in full, completed from reference TRBV5-1 and TRBJ2-1, reads KAGVTQTPRYLIKTRGQQVTLSCSPISGHRSVSWYQQTPGQGLQFLFEYFSETQRNKGNFPGRFSGRQFSNSRSEMNVSTLELGDSALYLCASSLPGLGTGNEQFFGPGTRLTVL.